Listed below are T cell receptor beta chains from one sample, sequenced in a study of post-analysis software for immune sequencing data. TCRdb passed the PCR reads through MiXCR, listing each CDR3 protein once. The sample carries 750,000 to 950,000 distinct CDR3 sequences, under 60% recorded once. Sequencing was performed on blood. These receptors came from a girl under 18 with multiple sclerosis. Both conserved end residues are part of each CDR3. A D gene is named only where the DNA matches it firmly. Not all rows give a size; the values are once, few, many and, for expanded clones, a class.

TRBJ2-1,-,-,TRBV11-1,CASSLVLGADQFF,TGTGCCAGCAGCTTAGTCTTGGGGGCCGACCAGTTCTTC
TRBJ2-3,few,TRBD2,TRBV7-2,CASSPTGLVTDTQYF,TGTGCCAGCAGCCCTACAGGACTAGTCACAGATACGCAGTATTTT
TRBJ1-5,-,-,TRBV12-3/TRBV12-4,CASSFYGLNQPQHF,TGTGCCAGCAGTTTCTACGGATTAAATCAGCCCCAGCATTTT
TRBJ2-7,-,-,TRBV29-1,CSAGTAAYEQYF,TGCAGCGCCGGGACGGCAGCCTACGAGCAGTACTTC
TRBJ1-2,few,-,TRBV12-3/TRBV12-4,CASGKQGDYGYTF,TGTGCCAGCGGCAAACAGGGCGACTATGGCTACACCTTC
TRBJ2-1,-,-,TRBV7-3,CASSLSPPSSYNEQFF,TGTGCCAGCAGCTTATCACCGCCGAGCTCCTACAATGAGCAGTTCTTC
TRBJ2-1,-,-,TRBV2,CASSGGWGTYNEQFF,TGTGCCAGCAGTGGAGGGTGGGGAACCTACAATGAGCAGTTCTTC
TRBJ1-6,-,-,TRBV20-1,CSAPLGGDSPLHF,TGCAGTGCTCCCCTCGGGGGGGATTCACCCCTCCACTTT
TRBJ2-1,-,-,TRBV7-9,CASSFPYSYNEQFF,TGTGCCAGCAGCTTTCCTTACTCCTACAATGAGCAGTTCTTC
TRBJ1-1,few,-,TRBV20-1,CSARWVTEAFF,TGCAGTGCCCGGTGGGTCACTGAAGCTTTCTTT
TRBJ2-7,-,-,TRBV13,CASSSGRTASYEQYF,TGTGCCAGCAGCTCAGGACGGACGGCCTCCTACGAGCAGTACTTC
TRBJ2-2,-,-,TRBV29-1,CSVEQFANTGELFF,TGCAGCGTTGAACAGTTCGCGAACACCGGGGAGCTGTTTTTT
TRBJ2-7,-,-,TRBV18,CASSQTNYEQYF,TGTGCCAGCTCACAGACAAATTACGAGCAGTACTTC
TRBJ2-5,-,-,TRBV29-1,CSVLPQGGRETQYF,TGCAGCGTCCTCCCTCAGGGGGGACGGGAGACCCAGTACTTC
TRBJ2-7,once,TRBD1,TRBV29-1,CSVGPGQGEKRYF,TGCAGCGTTGGACCGGGACAGGGGGAAAAGCGGTACTTC
TRBJ2-3,few,TRBD2,TRBV7-6,CASSPQRDGTDTQYF,TGTGCCAGCAGCCCTCAGCGGGACGGCACAGATACGCAGTATTTT
TRBJ2-3,-,TRBD2,TRBV6-6,CASSWDQGLAATDTQYF,TGTGCCAGCAGTTGGGACCAGGGACTAGCGGCCACAGATACGCAGTATTTT
TRBJ1-5,-,TRBD1,TRBV29-1,CSAGQGMDQPQHF,TGCAGCGCCGGACAGGGAATGGATCAGCCCCAGCATTTT
TRBJ2-1,-,-,TRBV20-1,CSGGGNEQFF,TGCAGTGGGGGAGGCAATGAGCAGTTCTTC
TRBJ2-6,-,TRBD2,TRBV7-8,CASRITLAGFSGANVLTF,TGTGCCAGCAGAATAACGCTAGCGGGATTCTCTGGGGCCAACGTCCTGACTTTC
TRBJ1-2,-,-,TRBV29-1,CSDAGVDGVRGYTF,TGCAGCGACGCCGGGGTTGACGGGGTCCGCGGCTACACCTTC
TRBJ2-6,few,-,TRBV12-3/TRBV12-4,CASSPRISGANVLTF,TGTGCCAGCAGTCCGAGAATCTCTGGGGCCAACGTCCTGACTTTC
TRBJ2-3,-,TRBD1,TRBV2,CASSELPGGTGGPSTDTQYF,TGTGCCAGCAGTGAACTGCCTGGCGGGACAGGAGGCCCTAGCACAGATACGCAGTATTTT
TRBJ1-4,few,-,TRBV6-1,CASSVWTAGSLPTNEKLFF,TGTGCCAGCAGTGTATGGACAGCAGGATCCCTCCCAACTAATGAAAAACTGTTTTTT
TRBJ2-3,-,-,TRBV18,CASSFLPGRNTDTQYF,TGTGCCAGCTCCTTCTTGCCGGGACGGAACACAGATACGCAGTATTTT
TRBJ2-5,many,-,TRBV18,CASSPTRETQYF,TGTGCCAGCTCACCAACGAGGGAGACCCAGTACTTC
TRBJ1-5,few,-,TRBV12-3/TRBV12-4,CASSFVGNQPQHF,TGTGCCAGCAGTTTTGTCGGCAATCAGCCCCAGCATTTT
TRBJ2-7,-,-,TRBV9,CASSVGEHPYEQYF,TGTGCCAGCAGCGTAGGGGAACACCCCTACGAGCAGTACTTC
TRBJ2-3,once,-,TRBV29-1,CSVEQGRTDTQYF,TGCAGCGTTGAACAGGGCAGGACAGATACGCAGTATTTT
TRBJ2-3,few,-,TRBV5-1,CASSSGGGSTDTQYF,TGCGCCAGCAGCTCTGGGGGAGGCAGCACAGATACGCAGTATTTT
TRBJ2-7,-,-,TRBV20-1,CSASRTGVYEQYF,TGCAGTGCGTCCAGGACGGGTGTCTACGAGCAGTACTTC
TRBJ2-7,few,TRBD2,TRBV20-1,CSARRREFYEQYF,TGCAGTGCTAGAAGGCGGGAGTTCTACGAGCAGTACTTC
TRBJ2-7,-,-,TRBV5-1,CASSIPSYEQYF,TGCGCCAGCAGCATTCCTTCCTACGAGCAGTACTTC
TRBJ2-7,few,-,TRBV10-2,CASSVSYYEQYF,TGCGCCAGCAGTGTCTCCTACTACGAGCAGTACTTC
TRBJ2-1,few,-,TRBV3-1,CASSLGLTGPYNEQFF,TGTGCCAGCAGCCTAGGGTTGACAGGCCCCTACAATGAGCAGTTCTTC
TRBJ1-4,-,-,TRBV5-1,CASSLGTDEKLFF,TGCGCCAGCAGCCTCGGGACCGATGAAAAACTGTTTTTT